This entry is about one TCR beta chain. This specimen belongs to a study of blood T cell repertoires in COVID-19. Trimming removed 0 bases at V and 9 bases at J, with 15 bases between. From germline, CDR1 is KGHSH and CDR2 LQKENI. The length of the CDR3 is 15 residues. The data were produced by immunoSEQ multiplex PCR, yet TCRdb's version contains in-frame clones alone and is incomplete. The sample shows about 78,000 clones, around four fifths of them seen only once. The sequence came from a human donor in a cohort sampled during active COVID-19. The V call is TRBV18, the J call TRBJ2-1, with a weak D call TRBD1 (6 bases). Material for sequencing was peripheral blood. CDR3 sequence reads: CASSPPPPTRGEQFF. DNA for the CDR3: TGTGCCAGCTCACCACCCCCTCCTACCAGGGGTGAGCAGTTCTTC.